Each of the 14 T cell receptor beta chains below was sequenced from the same sample in a study of blood T cell repertoires in COVID-19 (dated by TCRdb to about 2020). Library generation was performed with the immunoSEQ multiplex PCR assay. Drawn from immuneACCESS, this table holds only the in-frame rearrangements with V and J called that TCRdb kept. Clones are partly lost; checked studies trace under half to an unresolved V gene and leave the rest unexplained. In all, the sample holds about 200,000 clones, and around 90% of those were seen once. The leading ten clones occupy around 5.8% of the sample. The sample taken for sequencing was peripheral blood. Receptors were obtained from a man aged 40-50 years with active or convalescent COVID-19.

This chain joins TRBV5-1 and TRBJ2-7; perhaps TRBD1 as D (7 bases). The V end lost 1 base, the J end lost 6 bases, and 17 bases lay between the germline ends. Per the germline V gene, CDR1 is SGHRS and CDR2 is YFSETQ. The CDR3 spans 15 residues. The CDR3 is CASSLWGQGGTEQYF. The CDR3 DNA reads TGCGCCAGCAGCTTGTGGGGCCAGGGGGGTACCGAGCAGTACTTC.

The chain recombines TRBV9 with TRBJ2-7; 13 positions agree with TRBD2. In germline, CDR1 is SGDLS, CDR2 YYNGEE. J was trimmed by 6 bases and V by 3 bases; bases with no gene match: 15. The CDR3 covers 18 residues. CDR3 amino acids: CASSARPSRTSGRSEQYF. The CDR3 DNA reads as TGTGCCAGCAGCGCCAGACCATCAAGGACTAGCGGGAGATCCGAGCAGTACTTC.

J is TRBJ2-7 and V is TRBV5-1; 7 bases agree with TRBD1. The germline V gene encodes CDR1 SGHRS and CDR2 YFSETQ. The CDR3 runs 15 residues. V trimming: 4 bases; J trimming: 0 bases; junction bases outside the gene matches: 7. The CDR3: CASSRSRDSSYEQYF. The CDR3, as DNA: TGCGCCAGCAGCCGATCCCGGGACAGCTCCTACGAGCAGTACTTC.

The chain couples TRBV2 to TRBJ1-4; D ambiguous. The V gene's germline CDR1 is SNHLY and CDR2 FYNNEI. The CDR3 spans 12 residues. V lost 6 bases and J 7 bases, leaving 9 bases between the germline ends. The CDR3 reads CASSENGEKLFF. CDR3 sequence (DNA): TGTGCCAGCAGCGAAAACGGTGAAAAACTGTTTTTT.

The chain has TRBV2 and TRBJ2-3; 11 nucleotides line up with TRBD2. Germline trimming cut 6 bases from V and 3 bases from J; bases unmatched to any gene: 5. CDR3 length equals 15 residues. Germline lookup yields CDR1 SNHLY and CDR2 FYNNEI. This chain's CDR3 is CASRLTSGVTDTQYF. In DNA form, the CDR3 reads TGTGCCAGCAGGTTGACTAGCGGGGTAACAGATACGCAGTATTTT.

This clone was seen at least ten times. This rearrangement joins TRBV5-8 to TRBJ2-5; the D is unclear. CDR3 size: 12 residues. Germline V gene data show CDR1 as SGHTS and CDR2 as YDEGEE. V dropped 5 bases and J dropped 4 bases, with 9 bases sitting between them. The DNA of the CDR3 is TGTGCCAGCAGGGTGAGAAGAGAGACCCAGTACTTC. Translation gives CASRVRRETQYF. The whole variable domain, filled in from reference TRBV5-8 and TRBJ2-5, reads EAGVTQSPTHLIKTRGQQATLRCSPISGHTSVYWYQQALGLGLQFLLWYDEGEERNRGNFPPRFSGRQFPNYSSELNVNALELEDSALYLCASRVRRETQYFGPGTRLLVL.

This clone was detected a few times. The chain combines TRBV2 with TRBJ2-1, with 10 bases matching TRBD2. This CDR3 is built from 16 residues. V shed 7 bases and J 5 bases; nucleotides not matched to a gene: 11. Germline V gene data show CDR1 as SNHLY and CDR2 as FYNNEI. The CDR3 DNA is TGTGCCAGCATACGTAGCGGGAGGCGTCGAGACAATGAGCAGTTCTTC. This codes for CASIRSGRRRDNEQFF.

V is TRBV5-1 and J is TRBJ1-3; maybe TRBD1 (5 bases). The CDR3 covers 14 residues. V gave up 5 bases and J gave up 1 base, with 10 bases separating them. Germline CDR1 SGHRS, CDR2 YFSETQ. CDR3 in amino acids: CASRDTGSGNTIYF. The CDR3 DNA sequence: TGCGCCAGCAGGGACACAGGATCTGGAAACACCATATATTTT.

The rearrangement joins TRBV11-2 to TRBJ1-5, with a possible D match to TRBD1 (6 bases). Deletions cut 4 bases from V and 5 bases from J, with 15 bases between. The CDR3 length is 15 residues. Per germline, CDR1 SGHAT and CDR2 FQNNGV. Written as DNA, the CDR3 is TGTGCCAGCAGCTCCCTCCAGGGGACGGATCAGCCCCAGCATTTT. Translation gives CASSSLQGTDQPQHF.

V usage is TRBV11-2 and J usage is TRBJ1-1, with TRBD1 matching over 10 bases. This CDR3 is built from 17 residues. Trimming took 1 base from V and 5 from J; bases not matched to a gene: 10. CDR1 and CDR2 from the germline V gene are SGHAT and FQNNGV. The chain's CDR3 is CASSLGWGTGVRTEAFF. DNA of the CDR3: TGTGCCAGCAGCTTAGGCTGGGGGACAGGGGTGAGGACTGAAGCTTTCTTT.

J is TRBJ2-7 and V is TRBV4-1; TRBD1 agrees at 7 bases. The CDR3 is made up of 17 amino acids. Germline CDR1 reads MGHRA; CDR2 reads YSYEKL. V lost 4 bases to trimming and J lost 0 bases; unmatched junction nucleotides: 12. The CDR3 sequence: CASSLYRDSVYSYEQYF. The CDR3 nucleotides are TGCGCCAGCAGCCTTTATCGGGACAGTGTGTACTCCTACGAGCAGTACTTC.

The V call is TRBV7-2, the J call TRBJ2-3; perhaps TRBD2 as D (5 bases). V was clipped by 1 base and J by 3 bases, with 11 bases between them. Germline values: CDR1 SGHTA, CDR2 FQGNSA. The CDR3 has 15 residues. The CDR3 reads CASSLGGRPTDTQYF. The CDR3 DNA reads TGTGCCAGCAGCTTAGGTGGGAGACCGACAGATACGCAGTATTTT.

The V gene is TRBV5-1, the J gene TRBJ2-1; maybe TRBD2 (5 bases). V dropped 0 bases and J dropped 7 bases, with 11 bases sitting between them. CDR1 and CDR2 (germline): SGHRS, YFSETQ. This CDR3 is 14 amino acids long. CDR3 protein: CASSLGGSFNEQFF. CDR3 DNA sequence: TGCGCCAGCAGCTTGGGAGGGAGTTTTAATGAGCAGTTCTTC.

This chain's CDR3 is CASGIQGLGETQYF. The CDR3 nucleotides read TGTGCCAGCGGAATACAGGGGCTCGGAGAGACCCAGTACTTC. The V call is TRBV2, the J call TRBJ2-5; 7 nucleotides align to TRBD1. Germline CDR1 SNHLY, CDR2 FYNNEI. The CDR3 spans 14 residues. V lost 8 bases to trimming and J lost 4 bases; unmatched junction nucleotides: 10.